This record covers a single T cell receptor (beta chain). This clonotype has only a few counts. The antigen it binds to is not known. The record has no base qualities; no much larger clone is one base away. The data were taken from a study of blood T cells in healthy people across ages (dated by TCRdb to 2014 to 2015). At the level of the whole study: Template switching captured roughly one uniquely barcoded TCR beta cDNA molecule per two T cells in model experiments. The study measured age-related changes in TCR beta repertoire diversity using deep sequencing normalized with unique cDNA molecular identifiers. The study analyzed two additional independent replicas of 1 million unique cDNA reads from the same blood draw for two donors, one aged 18 to 29 and one aged 80 or older. To avoid experimental bias, donors of different ages were spread randomly across the sequencing lanes. The donors were divided into four age groups: young (average roughly 17 years), middle-aged (under 40), aged (around 67) and long-lived (roughly 88).

Via the germline V gene, CDR1 is SGHRS and CDR2 YFSETQ. Reading from cysteine to phenylalanine, the CDR3 counts 16 amino acids. Only CDR3 DNA is held: 48 bases, read in frame from base 1. Donors were 30 to 45 systemically healthy Caucasian individuals from Russia aged roughly 6 to 100 years. Around 9.8 milliliters of peripheral blood were collected from each donor into EDTA-treated Vacutainer tubes. PBMCs were isolated by Ficoll-Paque density-gradient centrifugation, with at least 6 million obtained per sample. Total RNA, at least 6 micrograms per sample, was extracted from PBMCs with Trizol reagent. The percentages of naive CD45RAhigh/CD27high T cells were determined by flow cytometry on a PBMC aliquot from every donor. Overall study outcomes, separate from this receptor: Bulk unsorted PBMC profiling prevented conclusive comparison of naive and antigen-experienced compartments. Because the CMV infection status of the donors was unknown, age-related changes in expanded clonotypes may potentially have been confounded. Observed TCR beta diversity per million T cells fell roughly linearly with age, and a significant reduction was already apparent by age roughly 40. Observed TCR beta diversity correlated strongly with the percentage of naive T cells measured by flow cytometry. Estimates of total diversity from one million sequenced T cells were regarded as lower bounds and underestimates. Compared with the aged group, more naive CD4+ T cells, fewer expanded clones and increased TCR diversity were shown by the long-lived group, suggesting age selection.

Receptor amplification or capture employed 5' RACE. This sample was sequenced with an Illumina HiSeq 2500. A second PCR of roughly 6 to 11 cycles was run with a J-beta primer mix and a sample-barcoded 5' primer. A unique molecular identifier was introduced onto each TCR beta cDNA molecule by a template-switch 5' adaptor carrying 12 random nucleotides. Each sample yielded at least 2.5 million CDR3-containing paired-end reads. The Mint cDNA synthesis kit, primed by a TRBC-specific oligonucleotide, was used to synthesize first-strand cDNA from all RNA. Following uracil-DNA glycosylase treatment, all cDNA underwent a first 18-cycle PCR with the universal primers M1SS and BC2_uni_R. From the authors' description of their analysis: For normalization, 1 million high-quality reads, each with a distinct molecular identifier, were randomly selected from each sample. Reads sharing molecular identifiers were discarded rather than binned into consensus sequences. MiTCR, with a Q25 quality threshold and the strictest error-elimination algorithm, was used for CDR3 identification, clonotype clustering and error correction. A nonparametric unseen species model with Euler transformation was used to estimate a lower bound on total TCR beta diversity. The public sequencing data were trimmed at Q25 with fastp and processed into clonotypes with MiXCR by TCRdb, which kept only in-frame beta chains. Every entry covers one CDR3 protein and lists the most common genes and DNA from its rows. What appears here as the V and J calls and clone size reflects TCRdb's work, not the paper's. This sample lists more than 800,000 distinct CDR3 sequences; more than 40% were detected once. The ten largest account for approximately 17% of the sample.

The material sequenced was blood. This sequence was found in a woman in her sixties or seventies in good health. The chain couples TRBV5-1 to TRBJ2-4, with the D call perhaps TRBD1 or TRBD2, as 5 bases match in each case. The J call may be in error: the DNA end matches TRBJ2-7 better. The nucleotides are TGCGCCAGCAGCCCTTCTCTCCGGGACCGCTACTACGAGCAGTACTTC. This yields the protein CASSPSLRDRYYEQYF.